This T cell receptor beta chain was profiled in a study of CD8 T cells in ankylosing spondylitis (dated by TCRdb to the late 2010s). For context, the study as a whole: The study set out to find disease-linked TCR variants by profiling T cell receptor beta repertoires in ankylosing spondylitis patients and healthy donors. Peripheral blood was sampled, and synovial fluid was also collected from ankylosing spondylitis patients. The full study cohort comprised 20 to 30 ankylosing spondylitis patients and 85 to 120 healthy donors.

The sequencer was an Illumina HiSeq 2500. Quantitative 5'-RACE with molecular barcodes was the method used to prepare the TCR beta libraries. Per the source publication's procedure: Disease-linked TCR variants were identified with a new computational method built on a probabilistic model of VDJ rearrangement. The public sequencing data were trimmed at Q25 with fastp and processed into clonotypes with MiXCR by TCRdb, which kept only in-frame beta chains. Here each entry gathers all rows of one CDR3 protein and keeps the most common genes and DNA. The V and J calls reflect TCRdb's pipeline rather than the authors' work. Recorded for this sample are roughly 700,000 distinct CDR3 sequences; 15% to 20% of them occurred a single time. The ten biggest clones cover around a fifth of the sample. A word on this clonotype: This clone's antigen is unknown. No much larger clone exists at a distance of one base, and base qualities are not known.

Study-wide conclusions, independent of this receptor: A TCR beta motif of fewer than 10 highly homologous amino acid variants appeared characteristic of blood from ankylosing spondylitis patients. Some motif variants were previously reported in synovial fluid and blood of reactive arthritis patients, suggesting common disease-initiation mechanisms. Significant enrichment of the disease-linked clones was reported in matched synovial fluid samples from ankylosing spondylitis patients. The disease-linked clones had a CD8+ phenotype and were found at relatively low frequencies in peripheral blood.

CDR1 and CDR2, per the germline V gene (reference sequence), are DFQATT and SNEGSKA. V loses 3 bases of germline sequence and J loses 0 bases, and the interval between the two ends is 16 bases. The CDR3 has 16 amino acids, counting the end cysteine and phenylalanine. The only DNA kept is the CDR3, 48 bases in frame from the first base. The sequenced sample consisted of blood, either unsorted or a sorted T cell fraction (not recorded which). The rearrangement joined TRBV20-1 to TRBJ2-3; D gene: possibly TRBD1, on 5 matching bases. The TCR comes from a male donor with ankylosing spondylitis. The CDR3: CSARKQGLGSTDTQYF. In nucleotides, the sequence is TGCAGTGCTAGGAAGCAGGGCCTTGGGAGCACAGATACGCAGTATTTT.